This is a list of T cell receptor beta chains from one sample in a study of blood T cell repertoires in COVID-19. Generated by immunoSEQ multiplex PCR, the TCRdb table keeps only in-frame clones and is missing some. Of 150,000 to 200,000 clones listed, around 80% were seen once; the top ten hold about 3%. What was sequenced was peripheral blood. The receptors stem from a woman older than 75 with active or convalescent COVID-19. Both conserved end residues are part of each CDR3. D genes are given only for firm matches.

V gene	J gene	D gene	CDR3 protein	CDR3 DNA
TRBV2	TRBJ2-3	.	CASSLQGTTDTQYF	TGTGCCAGCAGTCTACAGGGTACCACAGATACGCAGTATTTT
TRBV2	TRBJ1-1	TRBD1	CASSVRRDRGAFF	TGTGCCAGCAGTGTCAGGCGGGACAGGGGAGCTTTCTTT
TRBV5-8	TRBJ2-7	TRBD2	CASSFLVPSGTYEQYF	TGTGCCAGCAGCTTTCTGGTCCCTAGCGGAACCTACGAGCAGTACTTC
TRBV18	TRBJ2-5	TRBD1	CASSRGRTGLQETQYF	TGTGCCAGCTCACGCGGCAGGACAGGGCTCCAAGAGACCCAGTACTTC
TRBV7-2	TRBJ2-1	.	CASSPYSNAQFF	TGTGCCAGCAGCCCCTACTCCAATGCGCAGTTCTTC
TRBV15	TRBJ2-5	TRBD1	CATSRDPGGGETQYF	TGTGCCACCAGCAGAGATCCAGGGGGTGGGGAGACCCAGTACTTC
TRBV3-1/TRBV3-2	TRBJ1-5	.	CASSPATNQPQHF	TGTGCCAGCAGCCCCGCCACAAATCAGCCCCAGCATTTT
TRBV5-1	TRBJ2-6	TRBD1	CASREGQGDFVANVLTF	TGCGCCAGCAGGGAGGGACAGGGGGATTTCGTGGCCAACGTCCTGACTTTC
TRBV5-6	TRBJ2-2	.	CASSFPPPRDTGELFF	TGTGCCAGCAGCTTTCCACCCCCGAGAGACACCGGGGAGCTGTTTTTT
TRBV7-9	TRBJ1-2	.	CASSLAGRGTNGYTF	TGTGCCAGCAGCTTAGCGGGACGGGGGACTAATGGCTACACCTTC
TRBV3-1/TRBV3-2	TRBJ2-5	.	CASSPQVLETQYF	TGTGCCAGCAGCCCCCAGGTGCTAGAGACCCAGTACTTC
TRBV6-6	TRBJ2-5	.	CASSYGQQETQYF	TGTGCCAGCAGTTACGGCCAGCAAGAGACCCAGTACTTC
TRBV4-2	TRBJ2-1	TRBD1	CASSQEGQSNNEQFF	TGTGCCAGCAGCCAAGAGGGACAGTCGAACAATGAGCAGTTCTTC